These T cell receptor beta chains were read from a single sample in a study of T cell changes during pregnancy in multiple sclerosis. The data were produced by immunoSEQ multiplex PCR, yet TCRdb's version contains in-frame clones alone and is incomplete. The table shows 90,000 to 120,000 clones, with 92% occurring only once. Sequences were derived from peripheral blood, sampled in the third trimester of pregnancy. All receptors come from a female donor in good health, enrolled as a control in a pregnancy study. Both conserved end residues are part of each CDR3. D genes are given only for firm matches. A clone size is listed for some rows: how often the clone was seen (once, few, many), or a class if it is expanded.

TRBV29-1	.	TRBJ2-3	.	CSVGWPTGTDTQYF	TGCAGCGTTGGCTGGCCCACAGGCACAGATACGCAGTATTTT
TRBV5-1	TRBD1	TRBJ2-7	once	CASSDRVTYEQYF	TGTGCCAGCAGCGACAGGGTAACCTACGAGCAGTACTTC
TRBV19	TRBD1	TRBJ1-1	.	CASSNIPGQDNTEAFF	TGTGCCAGTAGTAACATCCCGGGACAGGATAACACTGAAGCTTTCTTT
TRBV7-3	.	TRBJ2-2	.	CASSYKNTGELFF	TGTGCCAGCAGCTACAAGAACACCGGGGAGCTGTTTTTT
TRBV11-2	TRBD2	TRBJ2-3	.	CASSWGTSGGTDTQYF	TGTGCCAGCAGCTGGGGGACTAGCGGGGGAACAGATACGCAGTATTTT
TRBV19	TRBD2	TRBJ2-3	.	CACQAGGETDTQYF	TGTGCCTGTCAGGCGGGGGGCGAAACAGATACGCAGTATTTT
TRBV9	.	TRBJ2-5	once	CASSVGGLQETQYF	TGTGCCAGCAGCGTAGGGGGACTTCAAGAGACCCAGTACTTC
TRBV10-3	TRBD1	TRBJ2-7	.	CAINDRDSYEQYF	TGTGCCATCAATGACAGGGACTCCTACGAGCAGTACTTC
TRBV7-2	TRBD1	TRBJ1-4	.	CASSPGTGMYATNEKLFF	TGTGCCAGCAGCCCAGGGACAGGGATGTATGCGACTAATGAAAAACTGTTTTTT
TRBV6-1	.	TRBJ1-1	.	CASSLRVDMNTEAFF	TGTGCCAGCAGTCTGAGGGTTGACATGAACACTGAAGCTTTCTTT
TRBV7-8	.	TRBJ2-5	.	CASSLGGSETQYF	TGTGCCAGCAGCTTAGGAGGGTCAGAGACCCAGTACTTC
TRBV7-9	.	TRBJ1-4	.	CASSPPGRGEKLFF	TGTGCCAGCAGCCCGCCGGGCCGGGGGGAAAAACTGTTTTTT
TRBV19	.	TRBJ2-7	.	CASSITGTAYEQYF	TGTGCCAGTAGTATCACAGGAACCGCCTACGAGCAGTACTTC
TRBV7-2	.	TRBJ1-1	.	CASSLAGPGANTEAFF	TGTGCCAGCAGCTTAGCCGGTCCAGGCGCGAACACTGAAGCTTTCTTT
TRBV20-1	.	TRBJ1-4	.	CSARTVEKLFF	TGCAGTGCAAGGACTGTCGAAAAACTGTTTTTT